The present T cell receptor beta chain was sequenced within a study of blood T cells in healthy people across ages. Study conclusions and caveats: Age brought a roughly linear fall in TCR beta diversity measured per million T cells.

In the case of this clonotype: Its cognate antigen is unknown.

A J-beta primer mix and a sample-barcoded 5' primer were used in a second PCR of about 7 to 12 cycles. Each of the cDNA molecules was tagged by a template-switch adaptor with 12 random nucleotides. TCRdb re-called the 5' RACE reads through MiXCR, storing one row per CDR3 protein. The sample records approximately 800,000 distinct CDR3 sequences, around three fifths being singletons. V was pared by 5 bases and J by 11 bases, with 24 bases between. From germline, CDR1 is MDHEN and CDR2 SYDVKM. This CDR3 is 15 amino acids long. The J gene is TRBJ2-5, the V gene TRBV28, with unresolved D. This receptor was obtained from a man aged 35-49 years in good health. Sequencing was done on a sample of blood. CDR3 nucleotides: TGTGCCAGCAGTGGGCATTCGAGCTCCTACAATGAGCAGTACTTC. This translates into CASSGHSSSYNEQYF.